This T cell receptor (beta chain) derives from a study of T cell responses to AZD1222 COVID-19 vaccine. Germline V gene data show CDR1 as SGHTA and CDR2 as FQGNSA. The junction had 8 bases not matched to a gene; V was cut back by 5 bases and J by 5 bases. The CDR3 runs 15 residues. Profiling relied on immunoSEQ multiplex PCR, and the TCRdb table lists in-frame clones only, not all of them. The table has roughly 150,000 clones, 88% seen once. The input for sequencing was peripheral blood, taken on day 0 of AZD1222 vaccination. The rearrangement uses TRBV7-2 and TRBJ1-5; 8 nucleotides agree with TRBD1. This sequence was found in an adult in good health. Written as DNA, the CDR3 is TGTGCCAGCAGCCAGACAGGGGAAGGGCATCAGCCCCAGCATTTT. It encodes CASSQTGEGHQPQHF.